The 18 T cell receptor beta chains reported below all come from one sample, sequenced in a study of vaccination and CD4 T cells after COVID-19. The Oncomine TCR Beta short-read assay sequenced DNA from cultured CD4+ T cells. TCRdb re-called the PCR reads through MiXCR, storing one row per CDR3 protein. The data contain fewer than 9,000 distinct CDR3 sequences, around 70% of them singletons. No antigen is known for these receptors. Treatment meaning: roughly 11-day PBMC culture with coronavirus spike peptide pools or control peptides (ViraFEST assay). Sequenced: CD4+ T cells from blood, cultured in vitro. The receptors originated from a human donor who had recovered from COVID-19.

V and J are TRBV15 and TRBJ2-3, with D perhaps TRBD2 (6 bases). Germline CDR1 reads LNHNV; CDR2 reads YYDKDF (reference sequence). Deletions cut 3 bases from V and 2 bases from J, with 15 bases between. CDR3 length: 16 amino acids. CDR3 nucleotides: TGTGCCACCAGCAGGGGAAACGCGGGGCCCACAGATACGCAGTATTTT. This translates into CATSRGNAGPTDTQYF.

CDR3 in DNA: TGTGCCAGCAGTTTTGACAGGGGGCTCTCCCGAGGGTACTTC. Its protein is CASSFDRGLSRGYF. This rearrangement joins TRBV6-5 to TRBJ2-7; 10 bases match TRBD1. Looked up from germline, CDR1 is MNHEY and CDR2 is SVGAGI. V lost 4 bases and J lost 12; bases outside the gene matches: 12. This CDR3 contains 14 residues.

The rearrangement uses TRBV20-1 and TRBJ1-2; tentative D call: TRBD1 (6 bases). CDR3 length equals 14 residues. Deletions cut 0 bases from V and 5 bases from J, with 13 bases between. CDR1 and CDR2 from the germline V gene are DFQATT and SNEGSKA (reference sequence). The CDR3 protein is CSARDTGQKYGYTF. CDR3 bases: TGCAGTGCTAGAGATACCGGACAGAAATATGGCTACACCTTC.

The rearrangement links TRBV20-1 to TRBJ2-3; D tentatively fits TRBD1 or TRBD2 (5 bases each). There are 13 residues in the CDR3. CDR1 is DFQATT, CDR2 SNEGSKA, per germline (reference sequence). Trimming took off 6 bases at V and 2 bases at J, with 12 bases between the two ends. The CDR3, as DNA: TGCAGTGCCGAATGGGGGTACACAGATACGCAGTATTTT. It yields the protein CSAEWGYTDTQYF.

This clonotype was observed once. The chain is built from TRBV5-1 and TRBJ1-1; perhaps TRBD1 as D (6 bases). This CDR3 contains 14 residues. The germline V gene has CDR1 SGHRS and CDR2 YFSETQ. V lost 1 base and J lost 5, with 12 bases in between. CDR3 nucleotide sequence: TGCGCCAGCAGCTTGCAACAGGGTCGGACTGAAGCTTTCTTT. Translated: CASSLQQGRTEAFF.

The V call is TRBV7-9, the J call TRBJ1-2; 8 bases match TRBD1. The germline gives CDR1 SEHNR, CDR2 FQNEAQ (reference sequence). The CDR3 runs 13 residues. The ends lost 4 bases at V and 12 bases at J; junction bases unmatched: 10. CDR3: CASSSGPQGAHTF. The CDR3 nucleotides are TGTGCCAGCAGCTCGGGCCCCCAGGGGGCCCACACCTTC.

The rearrangement joins TRBV6-2 or TRBV6-3 to TRBJ1-6; 11 bases are a match to TRBD1. CDR3 length equals 14 residues. Germline V gene data show CDR1 as MNHEY and CDR2 as SVGEGT. V gave up 7 bases and J gave up 9 bases; unmatched junction bases: 5. The CDR3 spells CASKGTGGFSPLHF. CDR3 bases: TGTGCCAGCAAAGGGACAGGGGGGTTTTCACCCCTCCACTTT.

The rearrangement joins TRBV7-9 to TRBJ1-1; D is uncertain. This CDR3 has 14 amino acids. Trimming shortened V by 1 base and J by 7 bases, and 13 bases separated the two germline ends. Germline V gene lookup returns CDR1 SEHNR and CDR2 FQNEAQ (reference sequence). CDR3 in amino acids: CASSLEGSVGEAFF. CDR3 nucleotides: TGTGCCAGCAGCTTAGAAGGCAGTGTGGGTGAAGCTTTCTTT.

This clonotype came up a few times. This chain links TRBV2 with TRBJ1-6; 7 nucleotides line up with TRBD1. This CDR3 has 18 residues. With V trimmed by 5 bases and J by 4 bases, 14 bases remained unmatched. The germline V gene has CDR1 SNHLY and CDR2 FYNNEI. CDR3 nucleotide sequence: TGTGCCAGCAGTACAGATTCCGGACAGGCCACTTATAATTCACCCCTCCACTTT. Amino acid sequence: CASSTDSGQATYNSPLHF.

Relative to its sample, this clonotype is medium-sized. The genes are TRBV19 and TRBJ2-5; the D gene is possibly TRBD2 (9 bases). The CDR3 sequence is 16 residues long. Germline V lookup: CDR1 LNHDA, CDR2 SQIVND (reference sequence). V was cut by 5 bases and J by 5 bases, with 21 bases left in between. DNA for the CDR3: TGTGCCAGTAGTCAGGGGGCGCCTAGCGGGACGGAGACCCAGTACTTC. It translates to CASSQGAPSGTETQYF.

The chain uses TRBV18 and TRBJ2-2; D perhaps matches TRBD1 (6 bases). CDR1 is KGHSH, CDR2 LQKENI, per germline. V lost 5 bases to trimming and J lost 2 bases, with 12 bases between them. This CDR3 has 15 residues. CDR3 protein: CASSANRDNTGELFF. CDR3 bases: TGTGCCAGCTCAGCTAACAGGGATAACACCGGGGAGCTGTTTTTT.

The chain carries TRBV27 and TRBJ1-1, with D hard to call. The CDR3 totals 17 residues. Germline assignment: CDR1 MNHEY and CDR2 SMNVEV (reference sequence). V was shortened by 6 bases and J by 2 bases, with 22 bases between the two germline ends. CDR3 nucleotides: TGTGCCAGCAGAGTTTTGGCTTCGGCGTCCCTTAACACTGAAGCTTTCTTT. This encodes CASRVLASASLNTEAFF.

The J gene is TRBJ1-2, the V gene TRBV7-2; D is uncertain. The CDR3 extends over 12 amino acids. Germline V gene lookup returns CDR1 SGHTA and CDR2 FQGNSA. V gave up 5 bases and J gave up 7 bases, with 11 bases separating them. CDR3 nucleotides: TGTGCCAGCAGCCCGTCGACGGTTGGCTACACCTTC. It is translated as CASSPSTVGYTF.

V usage is TRBV19 and J usage is TRBJ2-7, with TRBD1 matching 7 bases. The germline V gene has CDR1 LNHDA and CDR2 SQIVND (reference sequence). CDR3 length: 15 amino acids. J gave up 4 bases and V 5 bases, and 11 bases lay outside the gene matches. In DNA form, the CDR3 reads TGTGCCAGTAGTCCCGCCGCAGGGGGTACTTACGAGCAGTACTTC. Protein: CASSPAAGGTYEQYF. Together with reference TRBV19 and TRBJ2-7, the CDR3 gives the full variable domain: DGGITQSPKYLFRKEGQNVTLSCEQNLNHDAMYWYRQDPGQGLRLIYYSQIVNDFQKGDIAEGYSVSREKKESFPLTVTSAQKNPTAFYLCASSPAAGGTYEQYFGPGTRLTVT.

This clonotype was observed once. The genes are TRBV7-2 and TRBJ2-5; D tentatively fits TRBD1 or TRBD2 (6 bases each). CDR1 and CDR2 from the germline V gene are SGHTA and FQGNSA. The CDR3 is 16 residues long. The V gene lost 5 bases and the J gene lost 1 base, with 17 bases spanning the gap. The CDR3 reads CASSPWGGGPQETQYF. Written as DNA, the CDR3 is TGTGCCAGCAGCCCTTGGGGTGGGGGGCCCCAAGAGACCCAGTACTTC.

This chain connects TRBV7-9 to TRBJ1-4; 10 bases align to TRBD1. Germline V CDR1 and CDR2: SEHNR, FQNEAQ (reference sequence). CDR3 size: 15 residues. The V and J ends lost 4 bases and 7 bases, in that order; junction bases with no gene match: 6. The CDR3 DNA sequence: TGTGCCAGCAGCTCAGGACAGGGGGAGGGTGAAAAACTGTTTTTT. This translates into CASSSGQGEGEKLFF.

The chain joins TRBV7-2 to TRBJ2-1; possibly TRBD2 for D (5 bases). Trimming took 0 bases from V and 8 from J, leaving 23 bases between them. From germline, CDR1 is SGHTA and CDR2 FQGNSA. The CDR3 is 18 amino acids. The CDR3 sequence is CASSLAGSGGGLRDEQFF. The DNA of the CDR3 is TGTGCCAGCAGCTTAGCGGGAAGTGGCGGAGGCCTACGGGATGAGCAGTTCTTC.

V and J are TRBV20-1 and TRBJ2-5; D is uncertain. Germline-derived CDR1 and CDR2 are DFQATT and SNEGSKA (reference sequence). This CDR3 spans 15 amino acids. V dropped 6 bases and J dropped 2 bases, with 19 bases sitting between them. The CDR3 here is CSADATGGSQETQYF. The CDR3 DNA reads as TGCAGTGCAGACGCGACGGGCGGATCACAAGAGACCCAGTACTTC.